A selection of T cell receptor beta chains follows, all from one sample in a study of identical twins. MiXCR, run by TCRdb on the 5' RACE reads, gives a single entry per CDR3 protein. The sample holds 550,000 to 700,000 distinct CDR3 sequences; 21% are singletons and the top ten take around 4.4%. The data also belong to a second study, concerning T cells expressing NK-cell markers.

The sample was PBMCs. These receptors were collected from a woman aged 18-29 years in good health. Both conserved end residues are part of each CDR3. The order of the fields is D gene, clone size, CDR3 length, J gene, V gene, CDR3 protein, CDR3 DNA. D genes are given only for firm matches. Clone size is given for some rows only: seen once, a few or many times, or a class if the clone is expanded.

>TRBD1|few|15|TRBJ2-7|TRBV3-1
CASSQDGTGAYEQYF
TGTGCCAGCAGCCAAGATGGGACAGGGGCCTACGAGCAGTACTTC
>NA|few|16|TRBJ2-1|TRBV18
CASSPNPLDKYNEQFF
TGTGCCAGCTCACCCAACCCACTAGACAAGTACAATGAGCAGTTCTTC
>TRBD1|few|16|TRBJ2-7|TRBV18
CASSPISGQGANEQYF
TGTGCCAGCTCACCCATATCAGGACAGGGGGCGAACGAGCAGTACTTC
>TRBD1|many|12|TRBJ2-7|TRBV3-1
CATGTDPYEQYF
TGTGCCACTGGGACAGATCCCTACGAGCAGTACTTC
>NA|NA|14|TRBJ1-4|TRBV10-2
CASSDWGLDEKLFF
TGCGCCAGCAGTGACTGGGGGCTCGATGAAAAACTGTTTTTT
>NA|few|13|TRBJ2-1|TRBV12-3/TRBV12-4
CASRGGVYNEQFF
TGTGCCAGCAGAGGGGGAGTCTACAATGAGCAGTTCTTC
>NA|few|13|TRBJ1-3|TRBV29-1
CSVTVYSGNTIYF
TGCAGCGTTACCGTCTACTCTGGAAACACCATATATTTT
>NA|few|15|TRBJ2-7|TRBV5-1
CASSLATGWAYEQYF
TGCGCCAGCAGCTTGGCGACAGGCTGGGCCTACGAGCAGTACTTC
>TRBD2|NA|19|TRBJ2-1|TRBV7-8
CASSKRTSGLKGRSHEQFF
TGTGCCAGCAGCAAGCGGACTAGCGGTCTGAAAGGTAGAAGCCATGAGCAGTTCTTC
>NA|NA|15|TRBJ2-1|TRBV6-2/TRBV6-3
CASSTGKRSYNEQFF
TGTGCCAGCAGTACGGGGAAGCGCTCCTACAATGAGCAGTTCTTC
>NA|NA|13|TRBJ2-2|TRBV12-3/TRBV12-4
CASSHGVAGELFF
TGTGCCAGCAGCCACGGGGTGGCCGGGGAGCTGTTTTTT
>NA|NA|14|TRBJ2-7|TRBV27
CASSPIRGQGEQYF
TGTGCCAGCAGTCCGATCCGGGGTCAGGGAGAGCAGTACTTC
>NA|NA|15|TRBJ2-4|TRBV5-1
CASSLVGLAKNIQYF
TGCGCCAGCAGCTTGGTAGGCCTAGCCAAAAACATTCAGTACTTC
>NA|NA|15|TRBJ2-2|TRBV7-9
CASSSSAGLGGELFF
TGTGCCAGCAGCTCCTCCGCGGGGCTCGGCGGGGAGCTGTTTTTT
>TRBD1|NA|17|TRBJ2-6|TRBV9
CASSPWDRLSGANVLTF
TGTGCCAGCAGCCCTTGGGACAGACTCTCTGGGGCCAACGTCCTGACTTTC
>NA|NA|14|TRBJ2-7|TRBV15
CATSSPSGSYEQYF
TGTGCCACCAGCAGCCCCTCTGGGTCCTACGAGCAGTACTTC
>NA|NA|13|TRBJ2-1|TRBV2
CASSDRIYNEQFF
TGTGCCAGCAGTGATCGTATTTACAATGAGCAGTTCTTC
>NA|few|16|TRBJ1-5|TRBV12-3/TRBV12-4
CASTTGQRTSNQPQHF
TGTGCCAGCACCACTGGACAGAGAACTAGCAATCAGCCCCAGCATTTT
>NA|few|12|TRBJ1-1|TRBV12-3/TRBV12-4
CAWSQGNTEAFF
TGTGCCTGGTCACAGGGGAACACTGAAGCTTTCTTT
>NA|NA|13|TRBJ2-7|TRBV20-1
CSATSRGSYEQYF
TGCAGTGCTACCAGCAGGGGCTCCTACGAGCAGTACTTC
>TRBD2|NA|16|TRBJ2-1|TRBV12-3/TRBV12-4
CASSSAGTSGSDEQFF
TGTGCCAGCAGTTCGGCCGGAACTAGCGGGAGTGATGAGCAGTTCTTC
>TRBD1|NA|16|TRBJ1-5|TRBV6-2/TRBV6-3
CASSRSGTASNQPQHF
TGTGCCAGCAGCCGCTCGGGGACAGCTAGCAATCAGCCCCAGCATTTT
>NA|few|14|TRBJ2-3|TRBV2
CASSEDWGPDTQYF
TGTGCCAGCAGTGAAGACTGGGGCCCAGATACGCAGTATTTT
>NA|many|8|TRBJ2-7|TRBV29-1
CSENEQYF
TGCAGCGAAAACGAGCAGTACTTC
>NA|few|14|TRBJ2-1|TRBV20-1
CSASLRGVYNEQFF
TGCAGTGCTAGTCTCCGCGGCGTCTACAATGAGCAGTTCTTC
>NA|NA|15|TRBJ2-1|TRBV7-7
CASSLDPSSYNEQFF
TGTGCCAGCAGCTTAGATCCTAGCTCCTACAATGAGCAGTTCTTC
>TRBD1|few|15|TRBJ1-6|TRBV12-3/TRBV12-4
CASSPPGQYNSPLHF
TGTGCCAGCAGCCCCCCGGGACAGTATAATTCACCCCTCCACTTT
>NA|few|15|TRBJ1-2|TRBV5-1
CASSLGEAGTYGYTF
TGCGCCAGCAGCTTGGGAGAGGCGGGGACATATGGCTACACCTTC
>NA|many|13|TRBJ1-1|TRBV29-1
CSVEVGMNTEAFF
TGCAGCGTTGAAGTAGGTATGAACACTGAAGCTTTCTTT
>TRBD2|NA|16|TRBJ2-3|TRBV9
CASSTGLAGRTDTQYF
TGTGCCAGCAGCACTGGACTAGCGGGAAGGACAGATACGCAGTATTTT
>NA|NA|14|TRBJ2-3|TRBV5-4
CASTFIKSADTQYF
TGTGCCAGCACATTTATAAAAAGTGCAGATACGCAGTATTTT
>NA|NA|14|TRBJ1-4|TRBV7-2
CASRETAGNEKLFF
TGTGCCAGCAGAGAGACGGCTGGGAATGAAAAACTGTTTTTT
>TRBD2|few|17|TRBJ2-7|TRBV4-3
CASSQDELAGLSYEQYF
TGCGCCAGCAGCCAAGACGAGCTAGCGGGACTCTCCTACGAGCAGTACTTC